Each of the 17 T cell receptor beta chains below was sequenced from the same sample in a study of CD8+ T cells in alopecia areata. Indicated treatment: oral pan-JAK inhibitor, 5-10 mg twice daily. Sequencing templates came from extracted RNA that was reverse transcribed into cDNA. This table comes from immunoSEQ multiplex PCR, and its TCRdb copy is limited to in-frame clones, with some not included. This sample has over 150,000 clones, with about 55% found just once. Sequenced material: CD8+ T cells sorted from blood, taken at week 24, from a patient treated with tofacitinib. These receptors were taken from a human donor with alopecia areata.

J is TRBJ1-5 and V is TRBV2; D may be TRBD1 (6 bases). Trimming removed 6 bases at V and 5 bases at J, with 17 bases between. This CDR3 is 15 amino acids long. Germline V lookup: CDR1 SNHLY, CDR2 FYNNEI. The CDR3 loop reads CASRETGQLDQPQHF. CDR3 nucleotides: TGTGCCAGCAGGGAAACAGGACAGTTGGATCAGCCCCAGCATTTT.

The chain employs TRBV2 and TRBJ2-7; the D gene is possibly TRBD1 (5 bases). V lost 10 bases, J lost 1 base, and 11 bases lay in between. Per germline, CDR1 SNHLY and CDR2 FYNNEI. This CDR3 spans 12 amino acids. CDR3 protein: CATKTASYEQYF. The CDR3 region has the DNA TGTGCCACCAAGACAGCGTCCTACGAGCAGTACTTC.

This clone came up a few times. This sequence joins TRBV30 and TRBJ2-1; a weak D match, TRBD2 (5 bases). V was pared by 3 bases and J by 0 bases, with 6 bases between. Per germline, CDR1 GTSNPN and CDR2 SVGIG (reference sequence). This CDR3 spans 13 amino acids. The CDR3 region has the DNA TGTGCCTGGAGCGGGGACTCCTACAATGAGCAGTTCTTC. It specifies CAWSGDSYNEQFF.

The sample holds one count of this clone. The chain carries TRBV25-1 and TRBJ1-6; maybe TRBD1 (6 bases). Between the trimmed V and J ends, which lost 7 bases and 7 bases, there was a span of 11 bases. Germline values: CDR1 MGHDK, CDR2 SYGVNS. The CDR3 length is 13 residues. This CDR3 is CASMGAGNSPLHF. CDR3 DNA: TGTGCCAGCATGGGGGCAGGGAATTCACCCCTCCACTTT.

V is TRBV10-3 and J is TRBJ2-1, with no clear D. The germline gives CDR1 ENHRY, CDR2 SYGVKD. Deletions cut 0 bases from V and 4 bases from J, with 13 bases between. The CDR3 runs to 16 residues. The CDR3 bases are TGTGCCATCAGTGAGTCAGCCGGCAGAGCTTACAATGAGCAGTTCTTC. Translation: CAISESAGRAYNEQFF.

The rearrangement uses TRBV4-3 and TRBJ2-1; D possibly corresponds to TRBD2 (5 bases). V was shortened by 0 bases and J by 5 bases, with 20 bases between the two germline ends. Per the germline V gene, CDR1 is LGHNA and CDR2 is YSLEER. The CDR3 runs 18 residues. CDR3 in DNA: TGCGCCAGCAGCCAAGAGAGGGTTACGAGAGTAGCCGACAATGAGCAGTTCTTC. Translation gives CASSQERVTRVADNEQFF.

V and J are TRBV10-2 and TRBJ2-3; D is uncertain. Germline V CDR1 and CDR2: WSHSY, SAAADI. With 6 bases removed from V and 3 bases from J, the gap between germline ends came to 16 bases. There are 15 residues in the CDR3. The CDR3: CASRRGDIRTDTQYF. The CDR3 DNA reads TGCGCCAGCAGACGAGGTGATATCAGGACAGATACGCAGTATTTT.

This clone has only one observation. This rearrangement joins TRBV7-6 to TRBJ2-5; D perhaps matches TRBD1 (6 bases). Germline CDR1 reads SGHVS; CDR2 reads FNYEAQ. With 1 base removed from V and 4 bases from J, the gap between germline ends came to 7 bases. This CDR3 spans 13 amino acids. DNA for the CDR3: TGTGCCAGCAGCTTAGGCAGGGGAGAGACCCAGTACTTC. Protein product: CASSLGRGETQYF.

This clone has more than one count but fewer than ten. The chain uses TRBV15 and TRBJ2-1; D is unclear. The CDR3 consists of 12 residues. V was pared by 0 bases and J by 7 bases, with 4 bases between. CDR1 LNHNV and CDR2 YYDKDF come from the germline V gene (reference sequence). The CDR3 coding sequence is TGTGCCACCAGCAGAGAGGGGAATGAGCAGTTCTTC. Residues: CATSREGNEQFF.

This clone was counted a few times. This rearrangement joins TRBV25-1 to TRBJ2-3; the D gene is possibly TRBD1 (5 bases). There are 17 residues in the CDR3. Trimming cost V 2 bases and J 6 bases, with 21 bases left between them. Per the germline V gene, CDR1 is MGHDK and CDR2 is SYGVNS. Here the CDR3 reads CASSEGVRAASGDTQYF. The CDR3 DNA sequence: TGTGCCAGCAGTGAAGGCGTCAGGGCCGCTTCGGGTGATACGCAGTATTTT.

V usage is TRBV10-3 and J usage is TRBJ1-5, with TRBD1 as a possible D gene (5 bases). This CDR3 contains 13 residues. Trimming took 7 bases from V and 6 from J, leaving 13 bases between them. CDR1 and CDR2 (germline): ENHRY, SYGVKD. The CDR3 DNA reads as TGTGCCATCACTGACAGTTCAACTCAGCCCCAGCATTTT. Its translation is CAITDSSTQPQHF.

With regard to this clone: Other DNA sequences in this sample translate to the same CDR3. The chain combines TRBV5-1 with TRBJ2-2; D is unresolved. The germline V gene encodes CDR1 SGHRS and CDR2 YFSETQ. V was pared by 4 bases and J by 1 base, with 2 bases between. The CDR3 is 12 residues long. The DNA for the CDR3 is TGCGCCAGCAGCCTGAACACCGGGGAGCTGTTTTTT. Translating gives CASSLNTGELFF.

The chain combines TRBV9 with TRBJ1-4; tentative D call: TRBD1 (5 bases). The CDR3 consists of 15 residues. Germline loops: CDR1 SGDLS, CDR2 YYNGEE. V was cut by 3 bases and J by 8 bases, with 17 bases left in between. The CDR3 loop is CASSGEGMRGEKLFF. In nucleotides, the CDR3 is TGTGCCAGCAGCGGAGAGGGGATGAGAGGGGAAAAACTGTTTTTT.

This chain uses TRBV29-1 with TRBJ1-1, with 9 bases aligning to TRBD1. The CDR3 contains 14 residues. V lost 7 bases and J lost 4; bases outside the gene matches: 10. Germline values: CDR1 SQVTM, CDR2 ANQGSEA. The CDR3 here is CSASSGTGSTEAFF. CDR3 sequence (DNA): TGCAGCGCCAGTTCCGGGACAGGGAGCACTGAAGCTTTCTTT.

This clone came up a few times. J is TRBJ1-1 and V is TRBV29-1; 7 bases match TRBD1. The J segment lost 5 bases and the V segment lost 6 bases, leaving 9 bases of the junction unmatched. The CDR3 is 13 amino acids. Germline lookup yields CDR1 SQVTM and CDR2 ANQGSEA. The CDR3 DNA follows: TGCAGCGTGGGGGGAGACAGGGTAACTGAAGCTTTCTTT. Residues: CSVGGDRVTEAFF.

The chain uses TRBV7-6 and TRBJ1-6; 7 positions match TRBD1. The trim removed 5 bases at V and 4 bases at J, leaving 8 bases unmatched. The germline gives CDR1 SGHVS, CDR2 FNYEAQ. CDR3 length: 16 amino acids. The DNA of the CDR3 is TGTGCCAGCAGCGCCCGGGACAGCAAGTATAATTCACCCCTCCACTTT. It is translated as CASSARDSKYNSPLHF.

This rearrangement joins TRBV2 to TRBJ2-1; D not certain. The CDR3 is made up of 16 amino acids. Per the germline V gene, CDR1 is SNHLY and CDR2 is FYNNEI. V shed 6 bases and J shed 0 bases, with 15 bases lying between them. As DNA, the CDR3 is TGTGCCAGCAGCAACGAATATATCAACTCCTACAATGAGCAGTTCTTC. Its protein product is CASSNEYINSYNEQFF.